The 2 T cell receptor beta chains presented below share a single source sample, sequenced in a study of response to subunit inactivated influenza vaccine. One entry per CDR3 protein, called by TCRdb with MiXCR from the RT-PCR reads. The sample holds 860,000 or so distinct CDR3 sequences, 21% seen once. Sequencing used PBMCs from blood, obtained roughly 5 days after vaccination. The receptors derive from a man aged 45-60 years who received an inactivated influenza vaccine.

The chain employs TRBV28 and TRBJ1-5; D unclear. This CDR3 region has 13 residues. V was trimmed by 7 bases and J by 0 bases, leaving 7 bases between them. Germline CDR1 is MDHEN and CDR2 is SYDVKM. The CDR3 here is CASTVDSNQPQHF. The CDR3 DNA reads TGTGCCAGCACCGTGGATAGCAATCAGCCCCAGCATTTT.

The V and J genes are TRBV12-3 or TRBV12-4 and TRBJ2-1, with TRBD2 as a possible D gene (5 bases). V was trimmed by 5 bases and J by 7 bases, leaving 21 bases between them. This CDR3 contains 16 residues. The CDR3 spells CASSLRASTRGNEQFF. Written as DNA, the CDR3 is TGTGCCAGCAGTCTCCGGGCTAGCACGAGAGGGAATGAGCAGTTCTTC.